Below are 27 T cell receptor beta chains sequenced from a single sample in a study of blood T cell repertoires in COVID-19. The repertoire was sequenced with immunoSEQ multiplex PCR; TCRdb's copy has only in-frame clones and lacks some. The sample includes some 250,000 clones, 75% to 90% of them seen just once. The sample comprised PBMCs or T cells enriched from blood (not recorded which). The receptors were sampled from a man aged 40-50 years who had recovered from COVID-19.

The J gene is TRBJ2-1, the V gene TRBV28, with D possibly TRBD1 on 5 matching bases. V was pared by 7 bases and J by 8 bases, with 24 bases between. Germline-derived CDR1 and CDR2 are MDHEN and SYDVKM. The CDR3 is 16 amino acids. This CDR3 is CASNPTWGTPTDEQFF. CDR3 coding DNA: TGTGCCAGCAACCCAACCTGGGGCACTCCTACAGATGAGCAGTTCTTC.

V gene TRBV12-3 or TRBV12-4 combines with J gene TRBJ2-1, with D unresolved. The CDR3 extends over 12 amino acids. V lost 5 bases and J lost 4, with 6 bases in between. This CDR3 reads CASSEQYNEQFF. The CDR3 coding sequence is TGTGCCAGCAGTGAACAGTACAATGAGCAGTTCTTC.

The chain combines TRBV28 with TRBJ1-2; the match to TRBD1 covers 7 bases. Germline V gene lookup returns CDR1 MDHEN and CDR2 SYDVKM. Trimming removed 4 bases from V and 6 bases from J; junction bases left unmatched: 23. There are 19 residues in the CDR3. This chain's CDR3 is CASSSPPLQGMRGADGYTF. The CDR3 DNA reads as TGTGCCAGCAGTTCCCCCCCCCTACAGGGGATGAGAGGGGCCGATGGCTACACCTTC.

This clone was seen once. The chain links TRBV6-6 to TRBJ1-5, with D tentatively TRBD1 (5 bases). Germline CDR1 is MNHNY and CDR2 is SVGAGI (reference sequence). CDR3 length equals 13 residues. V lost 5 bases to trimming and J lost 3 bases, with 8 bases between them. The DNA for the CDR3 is TGTGCCAGCAGTGCAGGGCCCAATCAGCCCCAGCATTTT. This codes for CASSAGPNQPQHF.

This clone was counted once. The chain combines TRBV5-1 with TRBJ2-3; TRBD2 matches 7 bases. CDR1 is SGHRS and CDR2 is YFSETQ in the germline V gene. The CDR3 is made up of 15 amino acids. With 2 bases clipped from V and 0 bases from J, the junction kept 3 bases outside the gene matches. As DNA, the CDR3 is TGCGCCAGCAGCTTAACGGGACTAAGCACAGATACGCAGTATTTT. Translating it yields CASSLTGLSTDTQYF.

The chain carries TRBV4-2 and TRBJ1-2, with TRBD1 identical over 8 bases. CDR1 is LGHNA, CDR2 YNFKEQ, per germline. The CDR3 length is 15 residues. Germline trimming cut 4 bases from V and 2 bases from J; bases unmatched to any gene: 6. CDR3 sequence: CASSLSRTGNYGYTF. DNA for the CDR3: TGTGCCAGCAGCCTAAGCCGGACAGGGAACTATGGCTACACCTTC.

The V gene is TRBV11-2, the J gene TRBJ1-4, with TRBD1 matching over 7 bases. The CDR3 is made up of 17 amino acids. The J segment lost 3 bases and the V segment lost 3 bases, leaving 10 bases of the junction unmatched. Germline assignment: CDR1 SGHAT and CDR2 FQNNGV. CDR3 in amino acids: CASSFRWSGQSNEKLFF. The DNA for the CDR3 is TGTGCCAGCAGCTTTAGGTGGTCGGGACAGTCTAATGAAAAACTGTTTTTT.

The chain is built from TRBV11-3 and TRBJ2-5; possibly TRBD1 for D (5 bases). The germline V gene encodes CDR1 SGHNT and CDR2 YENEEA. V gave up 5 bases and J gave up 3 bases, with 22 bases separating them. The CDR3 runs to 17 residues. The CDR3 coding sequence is TGTGCCAGCAGCCAGGGATTGTCCGTGACACAGAAAGAGACCCAGTACTTC. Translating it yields CASSQGLSVTQKETQYF. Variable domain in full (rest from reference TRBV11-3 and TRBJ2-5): EAGVVQSPRYKIIEKKQPVAFWCNPISGHNTLYWYLQNLGQGPELLIRYENEEAVDDSQLPKDRFSAERLKGVDSTLKIQPAELGDSAVYLCASSQGLSVTQKETQYFGPGTRLLVL.

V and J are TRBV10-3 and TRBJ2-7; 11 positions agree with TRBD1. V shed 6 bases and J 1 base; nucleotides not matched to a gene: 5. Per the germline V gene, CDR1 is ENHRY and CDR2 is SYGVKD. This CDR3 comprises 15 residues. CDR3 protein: CAISPRDRGSYEQYF. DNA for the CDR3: TGTGCCATCAGCCCCCGGGACAGGGGGTCCTACGAGCAGTACTTC.

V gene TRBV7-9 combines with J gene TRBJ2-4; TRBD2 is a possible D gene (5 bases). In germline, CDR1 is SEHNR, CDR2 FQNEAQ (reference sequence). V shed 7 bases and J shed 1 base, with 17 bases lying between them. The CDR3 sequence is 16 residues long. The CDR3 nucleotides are TGTGCCAGCACTAATGCTTCGGGGTTGGCCAAAAACATTCAGTACTTC. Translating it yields CASTNASGLAKNIQYF. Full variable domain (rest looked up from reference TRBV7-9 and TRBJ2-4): DTGVSQNPRHKITKRGQNVTFRCDPISEHNRLYWYRQTLGQGPEFLTYFQNEAQLEKSRLLSDRFSAERPKGSFSTLEIQRTEQGDSAMYLCASTNASGLAKNIQYFGAGTRLSVL.

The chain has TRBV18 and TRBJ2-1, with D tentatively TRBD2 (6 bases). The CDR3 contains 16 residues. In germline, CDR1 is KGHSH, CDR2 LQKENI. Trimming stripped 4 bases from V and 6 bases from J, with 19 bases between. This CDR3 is CASSQRGLRFFNEQFF. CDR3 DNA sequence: TGTGCCAGCTCACAGAGGGGACTCCGATTTTTCAATGAGCAGTTCTTC.

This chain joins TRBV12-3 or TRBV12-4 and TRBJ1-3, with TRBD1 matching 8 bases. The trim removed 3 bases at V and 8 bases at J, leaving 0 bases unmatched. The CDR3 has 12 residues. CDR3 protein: CASSLTGDTIYF. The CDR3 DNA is TGTGCCAGCAGTTTGACAGGGGACACCATATATTTT.

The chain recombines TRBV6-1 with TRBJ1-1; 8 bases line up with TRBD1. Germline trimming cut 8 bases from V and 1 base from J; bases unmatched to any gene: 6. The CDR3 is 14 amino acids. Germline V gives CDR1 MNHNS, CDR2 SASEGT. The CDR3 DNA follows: TGTGCCAGCCAGGGGGCGACAAGGAACACTGAAGCTTTCTTT. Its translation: CASQGATRNTEAFF.

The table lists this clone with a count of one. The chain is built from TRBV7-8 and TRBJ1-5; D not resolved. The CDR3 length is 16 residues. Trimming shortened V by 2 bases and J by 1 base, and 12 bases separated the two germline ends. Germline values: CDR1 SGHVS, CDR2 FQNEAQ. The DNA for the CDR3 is TGTGCCAGCAGCTTATTTCACGGTTACAGCAATCAGCCCCAGCATTTT. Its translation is CASSLFHGYSNQPQHF.

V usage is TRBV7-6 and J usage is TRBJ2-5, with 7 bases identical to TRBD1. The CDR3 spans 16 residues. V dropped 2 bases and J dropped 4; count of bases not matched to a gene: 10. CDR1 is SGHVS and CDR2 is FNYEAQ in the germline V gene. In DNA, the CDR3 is TGTGCCAGCAGCTTATGGCCGAAGGGGGCTCGAGAGACCCAGTACTTC. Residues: CASSLWPKGARETQYF. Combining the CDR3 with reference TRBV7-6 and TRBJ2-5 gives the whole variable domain GAGVSQSPRYKVTKRGQDVALRCDPISGHVSLYWYRQALGQGPEFLTYFNYEAQQDKSGLPNDRFSAERPEGSISTLTIQRTEQRDSAMYRCASSLWPKGARETQYFGPGTRLLVL.

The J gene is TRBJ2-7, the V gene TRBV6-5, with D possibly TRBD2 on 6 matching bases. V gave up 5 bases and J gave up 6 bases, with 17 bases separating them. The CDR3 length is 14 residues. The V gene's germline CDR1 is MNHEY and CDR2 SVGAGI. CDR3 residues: CASSHDYTGSEQYF. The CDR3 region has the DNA TGTGCCAGCAGTCATGACTATACCGGGAGCGAGCAGTACTTC.

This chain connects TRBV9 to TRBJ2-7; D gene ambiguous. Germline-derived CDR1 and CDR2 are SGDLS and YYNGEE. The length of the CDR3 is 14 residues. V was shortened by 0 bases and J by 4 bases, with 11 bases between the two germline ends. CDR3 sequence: CASSVGSVSYEQYF. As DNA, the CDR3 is TGTGCCAGCAGCGTAGGTTCAGTTTCGTACGAGCAGTACTTC.

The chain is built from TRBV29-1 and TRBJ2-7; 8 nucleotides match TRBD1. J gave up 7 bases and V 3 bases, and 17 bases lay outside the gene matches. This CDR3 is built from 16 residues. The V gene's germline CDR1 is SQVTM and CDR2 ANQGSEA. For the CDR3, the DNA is TGCAGCGTTGATAGGGACAGGTTGTGGGGTAGGGTTGAGCAGTACTTC. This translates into CSVDRDRLWGRVEQYF.

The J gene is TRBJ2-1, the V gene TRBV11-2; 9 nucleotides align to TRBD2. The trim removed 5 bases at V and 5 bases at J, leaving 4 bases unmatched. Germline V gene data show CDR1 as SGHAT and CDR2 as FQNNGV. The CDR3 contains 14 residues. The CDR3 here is CASSLSGSNNEQFF. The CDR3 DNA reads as TGTGCCAGCAGCCTTAGCGGGAGCAACAATGAGCAGTTCTTC. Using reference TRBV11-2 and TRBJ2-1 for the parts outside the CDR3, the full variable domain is EAGVAQSPRYKIIEKRQSVAFWCNPISGHATLYWYQQILGQGPKLLIQFQNNGVVDDSQLPKDRFSAERLKGVDSTLKIQPAKLEDSAVYLCASSLSGSNNEQFFGPGTRLTVL.

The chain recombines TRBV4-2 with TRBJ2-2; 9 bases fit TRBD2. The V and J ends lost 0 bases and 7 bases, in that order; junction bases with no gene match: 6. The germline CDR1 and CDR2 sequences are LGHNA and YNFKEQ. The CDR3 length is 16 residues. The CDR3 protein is CASSQDPSGMSGELFF. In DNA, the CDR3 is TGTGCCAGCAGCCAAGATCCTAGCGGGATGAGCGGGGAGCTGTTTTTT.

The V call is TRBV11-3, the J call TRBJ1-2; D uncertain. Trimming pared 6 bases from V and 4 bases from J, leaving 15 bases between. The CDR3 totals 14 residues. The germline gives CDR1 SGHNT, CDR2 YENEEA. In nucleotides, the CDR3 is TGTGCCAGCAGTGCCGGTGGAGGTGGCTATGGCTACACCTTC. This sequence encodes CASSAGGGGYGYTF.

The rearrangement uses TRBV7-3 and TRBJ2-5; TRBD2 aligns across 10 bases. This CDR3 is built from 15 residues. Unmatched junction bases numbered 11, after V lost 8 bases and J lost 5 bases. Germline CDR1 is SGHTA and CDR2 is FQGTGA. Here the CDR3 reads CASSNGAGGLETQYF. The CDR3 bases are TGTGCCAGCTCCAACGGAGCGGGGGGGCTGGAGACCCAGTACTTC.

The CDR3 DNA reads as TGTGCCAGCAGCTCCCTTTCTCCCACGGGTAATGAAAAACTGTTTTTT. Translated, it gives CASSSLSPTGNEKLFF. This chain joins TRBV5-5 and TRBJ1-4; D remains unclear. Trimming took 3 bases from V and 4 from J, leaving 16 bases between them. From germline, CDR1 is SGHKS and CDR2 YYEKEE (reference sequence). CDR3 length: 16 amino acids.

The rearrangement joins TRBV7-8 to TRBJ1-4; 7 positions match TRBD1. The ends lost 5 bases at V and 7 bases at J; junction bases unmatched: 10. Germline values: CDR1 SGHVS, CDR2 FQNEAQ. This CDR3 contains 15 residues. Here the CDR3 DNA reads TGTGCCAGCAGCATAATGACAGGGAGGCGTGAAAAACTGTTTTTT. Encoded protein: CASSIMTGRREKLFF.

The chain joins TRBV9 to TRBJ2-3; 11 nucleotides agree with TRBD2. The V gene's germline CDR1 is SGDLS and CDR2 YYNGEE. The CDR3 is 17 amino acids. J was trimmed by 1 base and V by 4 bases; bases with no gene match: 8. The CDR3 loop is CASSLHSGGAGTDTQYF. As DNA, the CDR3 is TGTGCCAGCAGCCTCCATAGCGGGGGGGCCGGCACAGATACGCAGTATTTT.

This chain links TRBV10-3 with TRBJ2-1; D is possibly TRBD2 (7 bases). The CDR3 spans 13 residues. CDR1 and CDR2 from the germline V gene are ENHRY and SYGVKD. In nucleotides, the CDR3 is TGTTCTGGGAGTCGGGGGGCTAACAATGAGCAGTTCTTC. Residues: CSGSRGANNEQFF.

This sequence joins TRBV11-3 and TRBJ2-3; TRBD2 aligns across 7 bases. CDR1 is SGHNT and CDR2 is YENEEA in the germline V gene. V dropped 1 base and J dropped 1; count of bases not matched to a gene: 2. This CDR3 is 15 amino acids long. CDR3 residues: CASSLVAGGTDTQYF. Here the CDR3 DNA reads TGTGCCAGCAGCTTAGTTGCGGGGGGCACAGATACGCAGTATTTT. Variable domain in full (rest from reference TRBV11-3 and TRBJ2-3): EAGVVQSPRYKIIEKKQPVAFWCNPISGHNTLYWYLQNLGQGPELLIRYENEEAVDDSQLPKDRFSAERLKGVDSTLKIQPAELGDSAVYLCASSLVAGGTDTQYFGPGTRLTVL.